The rows below give T cell receptor beta chains drawn from one sample of a study of T cell changes during pregnancy in multiple sclerosis. Assay: immunoSEQ multiplex PCR; the TCRdb copy retains only in-frame clones and omits some. Counted here are more than 35,000 clones, 88% occurring once; the ten biggest clones make up around 0.62%. Sequenced here: CD4+ T cells from peripheral blood mononuclear cells, sampled in the first trimester of pregnancy. Receptors originate from a female donor with multiple sclerosis, enrolled in a pregnancy study. Each CDR3 is given with its conserved first and last residue. A D gene is named only where the DNA matches it firmly. For some rows the clone size is stated as once, few or many, or as a class when expanded; others skip it.

16	TRBV5-1	TRBD2	TRBJ2-1	.	CASSRTSGGASNEQFF	TGCGCCAGCAGCCGGACTAGCGGGGGAGCGTCTAATGAGCAGTTCTTC
15	TRBV5-1	.	TRBJ1-1	.	CASSLTGTMNTEAFF	TGCGCCAGCAGCTTGACAGGGACCATGAACACTGAAGCTTTCTTT
13	TRBV27	.	TRBJ2-1	.	CASSHSGVNEQFF	TGTGCCAGCAGTCACTCGGGGGTAAATGAGCAGTTCTTC
16	TRBV5-1	TRBD1	TRBJ1-5	.	CASSLQGADSNQPQHF	TGCGCCAGCAGCTTACAGGGGGCCGATAGCAATCAGCCCCAGCATTTT
16	TRBV28	TRBD2	TRBJ2-1	.	CASSFPSGGGYNEQFF	TGTGCCAGCAGTTTCCCTAGCGGGGGCGGCTACAATGAGCAGTTCTTC
15	TRBV6-1	.	TRBJ2-1	once	CASSGRSLKYNEQFF	TGTGCCAGCAGTGGGCGGTCGCTTAAATACAATGAGCAGTTCTTC
15	TRBV19	.	TRBJ2-2	few	CASSIAGSNTGELFF	TGTGCCAGTAGTATAGCAGGGTCGAACACCGGGGAGCTGTTTTTT
15	TRBV7-2	TRBD2	TRBJ2-1	.	CASSQTSGAYNEQFF	TGTGCCAGCAGCCAGACTAGCGGGGCCTACAATGAGCAGTTCTTC
14	TRBV5-1	.	TRBJ2-1	.	CASSLTQGNNEQFF	TGCGCCAGCAGCTTGACCCAGGGAAACAATGAGCAGTTCTTC
17	TRBV7-8	.	TRBJ1-5	.	CASSLSSYRAPNQPQHF	TGTGCCAGCAGCTTATCTAGTTACAGGGCCCCCAATCAGCCCCAGCATTTT
13	TRBV11-2	.	TRBJ2-1	.	CASSSLVYNEQFF	TGTGCCAGCAGCAGCCTAGTCTACAATGAGCAGTTCTTC
16	TRBV5-4	TRBD1	TRBJ2-7	.	CASSPPPGTGAWEQYF	TGTGCCAGCAGCCCGCCCCCCGGGACAGGGGCATGGGAGCAGTACTTC
18	TRBV7-9	.	TRBJ2-1	.	CASSPGGGVSIAYNEQFF	TGTGCCAGCAGCCCCGGCGGAGGGGTCTCGATCGCCTACAATGAGCAGTTCTTC
16	TRBV29-1	TRBD2	TRBJ2-1	.	CSVEGRTSLVYNEQFF	TGCAGCGTTGAAGGCCGGACTAGCCTCGTTTACAATGAGCAGTTCTTC
13	TRBV7-8	.	TRBJ2-7	.	CASSYRAGYEQYF	TGTGCCAGCAGTTACAGGGCGGGCTACGAGCAGTACTTC
12	TRBV2	.	TRBJ2-7	.	CASTSDSPEQYF	TGTGCCAGCACCTCGGACAGTCCCGAGCAGTACTTC
16	TRBV6-5	TRBD2	TRBJ2-2	.	CASSYGLAGGRAGLFF	TGTGCCAGCAGTTATGGACTAGCGGGAGGGCGGGCAGGGCTGTTTTTT
16	TRBV7-2	TRBD2	TRBJ2-3	once	CASSLMGRGATDTQYF	TGTGCCAGCAGCTTAATGGGGCGGGGGGCCACAGATACGCAGTATTTT
16	TRBV18	.	TRBJ2-3	.	CASSPLSGPRTDTQYF	TGTGCCAGCTCACCACTCTCAGGTCCTCGCACAGATACGCAGTATTTT
13	TRBV19	.	TRBJ1-5	.	CASSRTENQPQHF	TGTGCCAGTAGCCGGACAGAGAATCAGCCCCAGCATTTT
9	TRBV7-3	.	TRBJ2-5	.	CAEQETQYF	TGTGCCGAGCAAGAGACCCAGTACTTC
13	TRBV2	.	TRBJ1-1	few	CASSDRGITEAFF	TGTGCCAGCAGTGACAGGGGAATAACTGAAGCTTTCTTT
17	TRBV5-3	TRBD2	TRBJ2-1	few	CARSLILAGPTDNEQFF	TGTGCCAGAAGCTTGATCCTAGCGGGACCAACAGACAATGAGCAGTTCTTC
15	TRBV11-2	.	TRBJ1-1	.	CASSFLRGGGTEAFF	TGTGCCAGCAGCTTTCTCAGGGGAGGGGGCACTGAAGCTTTCTTT